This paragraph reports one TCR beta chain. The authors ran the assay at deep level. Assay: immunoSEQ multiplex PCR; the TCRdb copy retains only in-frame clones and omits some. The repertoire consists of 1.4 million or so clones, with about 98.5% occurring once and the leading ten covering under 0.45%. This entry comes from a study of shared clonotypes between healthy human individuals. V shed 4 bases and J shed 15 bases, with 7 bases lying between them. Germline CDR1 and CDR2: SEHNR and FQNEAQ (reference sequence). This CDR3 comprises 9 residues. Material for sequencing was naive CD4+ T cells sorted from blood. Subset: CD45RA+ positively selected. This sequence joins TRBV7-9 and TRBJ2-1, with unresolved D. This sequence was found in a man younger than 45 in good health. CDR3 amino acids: CASSSTAFF. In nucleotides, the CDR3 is TGTGCCAGCAGCTCCACCGCGTTCTTC.